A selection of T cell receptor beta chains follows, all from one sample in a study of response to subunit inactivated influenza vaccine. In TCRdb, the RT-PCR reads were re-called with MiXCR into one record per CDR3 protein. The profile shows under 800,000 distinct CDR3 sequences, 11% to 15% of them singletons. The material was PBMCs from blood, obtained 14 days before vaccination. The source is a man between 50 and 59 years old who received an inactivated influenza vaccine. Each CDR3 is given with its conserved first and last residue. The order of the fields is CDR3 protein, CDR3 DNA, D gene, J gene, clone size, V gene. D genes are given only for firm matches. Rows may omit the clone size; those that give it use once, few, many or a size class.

CDR3 protein: CASSIGVGTGNQPQHF
CDR3 DNA: TGTGCCAGTAGTATTGGCGTGGGGACGGGCAATCAGCCCCAGCATTTT
D gene: .
J gene: TRBJ1-5
clone size: once
V gene: TRBV19

CDR3 protein: CSASLIASDTQYF
CDR3 DNA: TGCAGTGCTAGTTTAATAGCGTCCGATACGCAGTATTTT
D gene: .
J gene: TRBJ2-3
clone size: few
V gene: TRBV20-1

CDR3 protein: CASSARQEQFF
CDR3 DNA: TGTGCCAGCAGCGCGAGGCAGGAGCAGTTCTTC
D gene: .
J gene: TRBJ2-1
clone size: .
V gene: TRBV3-1

CDR3 protein: CAIRRDSSTDTQYF
CDR3 DNA: TGTGCCATCAGGAGGGACTCCAGCACAGATACGCAGTATTTT
D gene: .
J gene: TRBJ2-3
clone size: .
V gene: TRBV10-3

CDR3 protein: CAISLDSDIQYF
CDR3 DNA: TGTGCCATCAGTCTGGACAGTGACATTCAGTACTTC
D gene: .
J gene: TRBJ2-4
clone size: few
V gene: TRBV10-3

CDR3 protein: CASSYSVGGAVTDTQYF
CDR3 DNA: TGTGCCAGCAGTTACTCGGTCGGGGGGGCCGTGACAGATACGCAGTATTTT
D gene: TRBD2
J gene: TRBJ2-3
clone size: many
V gene: TRBV6-5

CDR3 protein: CASSFPLNEKLFF
CDR3 DNA: TGTGCCAGCAGCTTTCCGTTAAATGAAAAACTGTTTTTT
D gene: .
J gene: TRBJ1-4
clone size: .
V gene: TRBV7-9

CDR3 protein: CASSLVGLAGAYEQYF
CDR3 DNA: TGTGCCAGCAGCTTAGTTGGACTAGCGGGGGCCTACGAGCAGTACTTC
D gene: TRBD2
J gene: TRBJ2-7
clone size: .
V gene: TRBV11-2

CDR3 protein: CSARDHGGDNYEQYF
CDR3 DNA: TGCAGTGCTAGAGATCATGGTGGAGACAACTACGAGCAGTACTTC
D gene: .
J gene: TRBJ2-7
clone size: .
V gene: TRBV20-1

CDR3 protein: CASSPYTGPQETQYF
CDR3 DNA: TGTGCCAGCAGTCCCTACACAGGTCCCCAAGAGACCCAGTACTTC
D gene: .
J gene: TRBJ2-5
clone size: .
V gene: TRBV12-3/TRBV12-4

CDR3 protein: CASSYDGNEKLIF
CDR3 DNA: TGTGCCAGCAGCTACGACGGTAATGAAAAACTGATTTTT
D gene: .
J gene: TRBJ1-4
clone size: .
V gene: TRBV6-2/TRBV6-3

CDR3 protein: CSVGRRVEETQYF
CDR3 DNA: TGCAGCGTTGGGAGACGGGTGGAGGAGACCCAGTACTTC
D gene: .
J gene: TRBJ2-5
clone size: many
V gene: TRBV29-1

CDR3 protein: CASCSPGLAEKSTDTQYF
CDR3 DNA: TGTGCCAGCTGCTCTCCCGGACTAGCGGAAAAATCCACAGATACGCAGTATTTT
D gene: TRBD2
J gene: TRBJ2-3
clone size: .
V gene: TRBV2

CDR3 protein: CATSRGTGWGGETF
CDR3 DNA: TGTGCCACCAGCAGAGGAACCGGGTGGGGAGGTGAGACCTTC
D gene: .
J gene: TRBJ1-2
clone size: .
V gene: TRBV15

CDR3 protein: CSAAPATGTSGTQYF
CDR3 DNA: TGCAGTGCCGCCCCGGCGACAGGGACCTCCGGTACGCAGTATTTT
D gene: TRBD1
J gene: TRBJ2-3
clone size: few
V gene: TRBV20-1

CDR3 protein: CSAEGGTLAYNEQFF
CDR3 DNA: TGCAGTGCCGAGGGCGGGACTCTTGCCTACAATGAGCAGTTCTTC
D gene: .
J gene: TRBJ2-1
clone size: .
V gene: TRBV20-1

CDR3 protein: CSVGGGRGPDTQYF
CDR3 DNA: TGCAGCGTTGGAGGGGGTCGGGGACCAGATACGCAGTATTTT
D gene: .
J gene: TRBJ2-3
clone size: few
V gene: TRBV29-1

CDR3 protein: CASSGDRSKDTGELFF
CDR3 DNA: TGCGCCAGCAGCGGGGACAGGTCGAAGGACACCGGGGAGCTGTTTTTT
D gene: TRBD1
J gene: TRBJ2-2
clone size: few
V gene: TRBV4-3

CDR3 protein: CASSQEGRGDYGYTF
CDR3 DNA: TGTGCCAGCAGCCAAGAGGGCAGGGGGGACTATGGCTACACCTTC
D gene: TRBD1
J gene: TRBJ1-2
clone size: few
V gene: TRBV4-2

CDR3 protein: CAISERESSYEQYF
CDR3 DNA: TGTGCCATCAGTGAACGGGAAAGCTCCTACGAGCAGTACTTC
D gene: .
J gene: TRBJ2-7
clone size: few
V gene: TRBV10-3

CDR3 protein: CASSQVDREQFF
CDR3 DNA: TGTGCCAGCAGCCAAGTAGACCGGGAGCAGTTCTTC
D gene: .
J gene: TRBJ2-1
clone size: few
V gene: TRBV4-2

CDR3 protein: CASSRGRGHQQYF
CDR3 DNA: TGTGCCAGCAGCCGAGGTAGGGGGCACCAGCAGTACTTC
D gene: TRBD1
J gene: TRBJ2-7
clone size: .
V gene: TRBV7-8

CDR3 protein: CASSFGDASSYEQYF
CDR3 DNA: TGCGCCAGCAGCTTTGGGGACGCCAGCTCCTACGAGCAGTACTTC
D gene: .
J gene: TRBJ2-7
clone size: .
V gene: TRBV5-1

CDR3 protein: CASSLAVRYEQYF
CDR3 DNA: TGTGCCAGCAGCTTAGCTGTGAGGTACGAGCAGTACTTC
D gene: .
J gene: TRBJ2-7
clone size: many
V gene: TRBV7-9

CDR3 protein: CASSQAGGVNYGYTF
CDR3 DNA: TGTGCCAGCAGCCAAGCAGGGGGAGTTAACTATGGCTACACCTTC
D gene: TRBD1
J gene: TRBJ1-2
clone size: many
V gene: TRBV14

CDR3 protein: CASSLGGGRPDTQYF
CDR3 DNA: TGTGCCAGCAGCTTAGGGGGCGGGAGACCAGATACGCAGTATTTT
D gene: TRBD2
J gene: TRBJ2-3
clone size: few
V gene: TRBV7-2

CDR3 protein: CASSIGQNNEQFF
CDR3 DNA: TGTGCCAGCTCAATCGGACAGAACAATGAGCAGTTCTTC
D gene: .
J gene: TRBJ2-1
clone size: .
V gene: TRBV18